This T cell receptor beta chain was sequenced for a study of blood T cell repertoires in COVID-19 (dated by TCRdb to about 2020). Background for the entire study: Samples from collaborators originated in the United States, Italy and Spain and spanned both the acute and convalescent phases of COVID-19. The material from the prospective study consisted of cDNA or gDNA derived from T cells, B-cell-depleted T cells, or PBMCs. Deeply sampled blood TCRbeta repertoires from subjects exposed to, actively infected with, or recovered from COVID-19 were included in the dataset. The repertoires were released in a freely available public database meant as a resource for research on the immune response to SARS-CoV-2. Samples came from the ongoing ImmuneRACE study (first 160 participants) plus 1,254 subjects from 6 global collaborators. A de-identified subject ID, COVID-19 status, age in years and sex were almost always included in the sample metadata. Where available, HLA class I and class II types were obtained from metadata supplied by the sample provider rather than from assay-based typing. Here is what the overall study found, with its caveats: How much clinical and demographic metadata was included differed by source and by participant, and the metadata was provided uncurated.

Collaborating institutions collected whole blood in K2EDTA tubes following their own protocols. For TCRbeta analysis, collaborators shipped samples in one of three forms: frozen whole blood, isolated PBMCs, or DNA extracted from either of those sample types. A word on this clone: Its antigen is unknown. Base-call qualities are not available, and no considerably larger clone is one nucleotide away.

V is cut by 8 bases and J by 7 bases, and the space between the germline ends is 14 bases. CDR1 MGHDK and CDR2 SYGVNS are derived from the germline V gene. Inclusive of the bounding cysteine and phenylalanine, the CDR3 is 13 residues long. Kept here is only the CDR3 DNA, which spans 39 bases and is read in frame from base 1. TCRbeta CDR3 regions were amplified from genomic DNA by means of the immunoSEQ Assay, a bias-controlled multiplex PCR. From the authors' description of their analysis: Within the assay, amplification of reference gene primers was used to estimate how many nucleated cells each sample contained. Sequence reads were collapsed and filtered to measure the absolute abundance of every unique TCRbeta CDR3 rearrangement. For each sample, productive Simpson clonality was calculated by taking the square root of Simpson's diversity index across productive rearrangements. The table was pulled from immuneACCESS by TCRdb, which kept in-frame rearrangements only. Such tables lose some clones; where checked, under half of the loss comes from unresolved V genes, and the rest has no known cause. The D gene and trimming were derived from the DNA, and the V and J assignments and clone size from that table. For this sample the table gives roughly 260,000 clones, of which roughly four fifths were detected only once. 4% to 5% of the sample is held by the ten biggest clonotypes.

The sequencing sample was made of peripheral blood. The clonotype originates from a woman in her sixties or seventies with acute or convalescent COVID-19. The chain couples TRBV25-1 to TRBJ1-4, with the D gene call left open. The CDR3 protein sequence reads: CASADFLGEKLFF. The sequenced DNA: TGTGCCAGCGCGGACTTTTTGGGTGAAAAACTGTTTTTT.